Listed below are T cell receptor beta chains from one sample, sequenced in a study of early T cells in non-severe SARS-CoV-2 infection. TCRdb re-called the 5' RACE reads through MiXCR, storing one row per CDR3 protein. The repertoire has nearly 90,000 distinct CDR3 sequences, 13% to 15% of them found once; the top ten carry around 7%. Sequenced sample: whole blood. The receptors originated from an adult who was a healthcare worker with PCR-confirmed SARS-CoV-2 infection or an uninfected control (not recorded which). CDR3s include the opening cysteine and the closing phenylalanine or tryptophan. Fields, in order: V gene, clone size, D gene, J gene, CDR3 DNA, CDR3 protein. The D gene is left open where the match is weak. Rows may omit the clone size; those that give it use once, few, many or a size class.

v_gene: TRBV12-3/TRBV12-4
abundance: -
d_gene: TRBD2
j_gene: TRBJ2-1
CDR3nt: TGTGCCAGCACCCGGACTAGTGGTTACAATGAGCAGTTCTTC
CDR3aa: CASTRTSGYNEQFF

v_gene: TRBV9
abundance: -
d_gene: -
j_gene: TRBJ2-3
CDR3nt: TGTGCCAGCAGCGTAGCTATCCAGGGAAGCACAGATACGCAGTATTTT
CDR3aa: CASSVAIQGSTDTQYF

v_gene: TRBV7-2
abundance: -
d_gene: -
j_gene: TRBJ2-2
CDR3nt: TGTGCCAGCAGCCCCCGGACTATACCCGGGTCCGGGGAGCTGTTTTTT
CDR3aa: CASSPRTIPGSGELFF

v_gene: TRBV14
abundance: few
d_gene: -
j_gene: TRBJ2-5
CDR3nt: TGTGCCAGCAGCCAAGCGGGGCCTCTCGTCCAAGAGACCCAGTACTTC
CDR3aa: CASSQAGPLVQETQYF

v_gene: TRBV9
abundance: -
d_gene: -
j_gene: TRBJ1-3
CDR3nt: TGTGCCAGCAGCGTTGGGGAAACTAACTCTGGAAACACCATATATTTT
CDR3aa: CASSVGETNSGNTIYF

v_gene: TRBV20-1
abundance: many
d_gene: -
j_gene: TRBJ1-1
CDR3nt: TGCAGTGCTAGGAGCTCCCGGGGGTTAGGTACTGAAGCTTTCTTT
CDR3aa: CSARSSRGLGTEAFF

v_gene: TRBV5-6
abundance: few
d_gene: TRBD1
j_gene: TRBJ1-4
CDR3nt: TGTGCCAGCAGCTTATGGGACAGAACATTTGCAACTAATGAAAAACTGTTTTTT
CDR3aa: CASSLWDRTFATNEKLFF

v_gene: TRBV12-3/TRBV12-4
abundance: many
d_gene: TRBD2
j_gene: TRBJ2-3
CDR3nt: TGTGCCAGCAGTTTAAATATAGGTCTAGCGGGGACCACAGATACGCAGTATTTT
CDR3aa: CASSLNIGLAGTTDTQYF

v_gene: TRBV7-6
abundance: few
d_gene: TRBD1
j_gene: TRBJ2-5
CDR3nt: TGTGCCAGCAGCGGGGACAGAGAGACCCAGTACTTC
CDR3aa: CASSGDRETQYF

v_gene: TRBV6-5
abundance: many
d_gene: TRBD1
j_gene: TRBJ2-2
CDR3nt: TGTGCCAGCACCTGGGACAGGCCGGCCGGGGAGCTGTTTTTT
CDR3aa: CASTWDRPAGELFF

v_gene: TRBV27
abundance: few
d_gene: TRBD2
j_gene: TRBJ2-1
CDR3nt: TGTGCCAGCAGTTTCCTAGCGGGAGTTGAGCAGTTCTTC
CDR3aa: CASSFLAGVEQFF

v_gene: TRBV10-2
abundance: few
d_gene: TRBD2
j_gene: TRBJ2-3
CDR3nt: TGCGCCAGCAATCAGGAGCTGACCTTAGCGGGAATGGGCACAGATACGCAGTATTTT
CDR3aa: CASNQELTLAGMGTDTQYF

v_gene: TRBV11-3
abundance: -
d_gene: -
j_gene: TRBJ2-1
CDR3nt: TGTGCCAGCAGCTTAGCAGGGGGGAGGGCCTACAATGAGCAGTTCTTC
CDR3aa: CASSLAGGRAYNEQFF

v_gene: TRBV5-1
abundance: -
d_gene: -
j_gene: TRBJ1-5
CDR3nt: TGCGCCAGCAGCCCGGATGGGGGGGCAAGTCAGCCCCAGCATTTT
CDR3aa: CASSPDGGASQPQHF

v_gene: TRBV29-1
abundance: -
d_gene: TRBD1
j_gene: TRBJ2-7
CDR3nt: TGCAGCGTTGAATCTCCAGGGGGCTACGAGCAGTACTTC
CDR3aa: CSVESPGGYEQYF